The sequence of this T cell receptor (beta chain) was determined in a study of cytomegalovirus exposure and HLA in healthy donors. V was pared by 4 bases and J by 1 base, with 14 bases between. Per germline, CDR1 MGHRA and CDR2 YSYEKL. The CDR3 totals 15 residues. The primer mix had 60 Vbeta and 13 Jbeta primers. Method: immunoSEQ multiplex PCR; TCRdb's copy keeps in-frame clones and lacks some. The repertoire consists of over 120,000 clones, with 82% occurring once and the leading ten covering about 1.4%. General study findings and limits: Later analysis identified over 15,000 TCR beta sequences associated with HLA alleles, using a false discovery rate threshold of 0.05. Researchers counted about 150 TCR beta chains as cytomegalovirus-associated.

This clone was found a few times. Its antigen remains unknown. The specimen sequenced was PBMCs. The sequence derives from a man aged 25-40 years in good health and CMV-seropositive. The J gene is TRBJ2-7, the V gene TRBV4-1; a possible D gene is TRBD2 (6 bases). CDR3 loop: CASSPLRDSSYEQYF. The CDR3 coding sequence is TGCGCCAGCAGCCCCCTCCGGGACTCTTCCTACGAGCAGTACTTC.